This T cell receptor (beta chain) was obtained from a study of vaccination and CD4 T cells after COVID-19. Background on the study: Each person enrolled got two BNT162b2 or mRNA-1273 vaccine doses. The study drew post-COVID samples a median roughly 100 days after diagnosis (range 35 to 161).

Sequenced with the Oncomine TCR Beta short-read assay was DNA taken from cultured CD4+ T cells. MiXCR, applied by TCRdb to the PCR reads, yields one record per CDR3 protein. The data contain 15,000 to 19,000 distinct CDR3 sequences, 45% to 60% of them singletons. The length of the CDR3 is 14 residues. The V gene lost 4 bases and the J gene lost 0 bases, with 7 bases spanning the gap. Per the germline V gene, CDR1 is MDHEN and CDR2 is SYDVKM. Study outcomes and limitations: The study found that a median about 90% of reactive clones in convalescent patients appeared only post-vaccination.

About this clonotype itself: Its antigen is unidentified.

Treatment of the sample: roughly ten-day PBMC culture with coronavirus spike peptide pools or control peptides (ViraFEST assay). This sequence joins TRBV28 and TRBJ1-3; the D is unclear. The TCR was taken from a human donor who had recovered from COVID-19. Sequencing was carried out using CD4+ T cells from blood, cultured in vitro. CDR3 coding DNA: TGTGCCAGCAGTTACAGTAGCTCTGGAAACACCATATATTTT. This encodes CASSYSSSGNTIYF.